Following are 29 T cell receptor beta chains from one sample sequenced in a study of tumor and adjacent non-tumor tissue in lung cancer. The library came from three nested PCR rounds adapted from ARM-PCR protocols. TCRdb re-called the multiplex PCR reads through MiXCR, storing one row per CDR3 protein. The sample has tens of thousands of distinct CDR3 sequences; 60% to 80% are singletons. The template was RNA from unsorted bulk tissue. The specimen sequenced was lung tumor tissue. These TCRs come from a woman in her forties or fifties with non-small cell lung cancer.

Concerning this clonotype itself: This CDR3 is missing its conserved last phenylalanine or tryptophan, likely due to a read error. The rearrangement joins TRBV6-1 to TRBJ2-7, with TRBD1 identical over 9 bases. From germline, CDR1 is MNHNS and CDR2 SASEGT. There are 17 residues in the CDR3. CDR3: CATSGTGTGLSNYEQYS. The CDR3 DNA reads TGTGCCACCAGTGGAACCGGGACAGGGCTCTCGAACTACGAGCAGTACTCC.

Within the sample, this clonotype is medium-sized. The chain is built from TRBV6-2 or TRBV6-3 and TRBJ2-4; 8 nucleotides agree with TRBD1. This CDR3 is 14 amino acids long. The ends lost 6 bases at V and 8 bases at J; junction bases unmatched: 9. Germline values: CDR1 MNHEY, CDR2 SVGEGT. The CDR3 region is CASRNPGQEDIQYF. CDR3 bases: TGTGCCAGCAGAAACCCGGGACAGGAGGACATTCAGTACTTC.

For this clonotype: A read error is likely, as this CDR3 ends without the conserved phenylalanine or tryptophan. The chain is built from TRBV10-3 and TRBJ2-2, with TRBD2 as a possible D gene (5 bases). Germline V lookup: CDR1 ENHRY, CDR2 SYGVKD. The length of the CDR3 is 19 residues. Between the trimmed V and J ends, which lost 6 bases and 4 bases, there was a span of 27 bases. DNA of the CDR3: TGTGCCATCAGGCGGTCCACAACTCTAGTGGGAGTTAGCACCGGGGAGCTGTTTATT. This translates into CAIRRSTTLVGVSTGELFI.

This clonotype counts as medium-sized (0.01 to 0.1%). This sequence joins TRBV6-1 and TRBJ1-5, with D tentatively TRBD1 (6 bases). CDR3 length equals 15 residues. V lost 3 bases to trimming and J lost 5 bases, with 14 bases between them. Germline values: CDR1 MNHNS, CDR2 SASEGT. CDR3 amino acids: CASSDRDIYDQPQHF. The CDR3 bases are TGTGCCAGCAGTGACAGGGACATATACGATCAGCCCCAGCATTTT.

CDR3 in DNA: TGTGCCAGCATTCACTCGGGCAGGGGAGGAGGTAAGCAGTTCTTC. As protein: CASIHSGRGGGKQFF. The J gene is TRBJ2-1, the V gene TRBV12-3 or TRBV12-4; D may be TRBD1 or TRBD2 (6 bases each). CDR3 length: 15 residues. Trimming left V 7 bases short and J 11 bases short, with 24 bases between.

This clonotype was seen repeatedly, ten times or more. The chain links TRBV5-5 to TRBJ2-3; D possibly corresponds to TRBD2 (7 bases). Germline lookup yields CDR1 SGHKS and CDR2 YYEKEE (reference sequence). Trimming took off 6 bases at V and 2 bases at J, with 16 bases between the two ends. The CDR3 length is 15 residues. The CDR3 sequence is CASTQGGRATDTQYF. In DNA, the CDR3 is TGTGCCAGCACCCAAGGGGGGAGGGCCACAGATACGCAGTATTTT.

The chain recombines TRBV6-6 with TRBJ2-2; TRBD1 aligns across 9 bases. CDR3 length: 17 amino acids. The trim removed 3 bases at V and 15 bases at J, leaving 20 bases unmatched. Germline V gene data show CDR1 as MNHNY and CDR2 as SVGAGI (reference sequence). CDR3 sequence (DNA): TGTGCCAGCAGTTATGGAAATTTGGGACAGGGTGCCGGGAAGTTGTTTTTT. Residues: CASSYGNLGQGAGKLFF.

This clonotype occurred once. An end of the junction does not agree with germline; a read error may underlie this. The chain employs TRBV4-2 and TRBJ2-7; D possibly corresponds to TRBD2 (5 bases). Germline V gene sequence: CDR1 LGHNA, CDR2 YNFKEQ. CDR3 length: 18 residues. The chain's CDR3 is CASSQEELVGEDHYKQYF. The DNA for the CDR3 is TGTGCCAGCAGCCAAGAAGAACTAGTGGGAGAAGACCACTACAAGCAGTACTTC.

This clonotype is classed as medium-sized. The genes are TRBV4-2 and TRBJ2-6; no reliable D call. Germline assignment: CDR1 LGHNA and CDR2 YNFKEQ. The CDR3 is 16 residues long. With 0 bases removed from V and 0 bases from J, the gap between germline ends came to 6 bases. Here the CDR3 reads CASSQDTNSGANVLTF. DNA for the CDR3: TGTGCCAGCAGCCAAGATACAAACTCTGGGGCCAACGTCCTGACTTTC.

About this clonotype itself: The conserved final phenylalanine or tryptophan is absent from the CDR3, which likely points to a read error. J is TRBJ2-2 and V is TRBV11-3; D remains ambiguous. The V gene's germline CDR1 is SGHNT and CDR2 YENEEA. There are 14 residues in the CDR3. The CDR3 DNA follows: TGTGCCAGTAGCTCTCACAGAAACTCTGGGGAGCTGTTTTAT. It encodes CASSSHRNSGELFY.

As concerns this clonotype: This sequence may be a read error, since a much larger clone differs from it by one base. The CDR3 loop reads CVTSDTGYGYTF. CDR3 DNA sequence: TGTGTCACCAGTGACACCGGCTATGGCTACACCTTC. The chain is built from TRBV24-1 and TRBJ1-2; D unclear. This CDR3 has 12 amino acids. Germline V gives CDR1 KGHDR, CDR2 SFDVKD.

As for this clonotype: A much larger clone lies a single base off, so this may be a read error. This chain links TRBV28 with TRBJ1-1, with D hard to call. Trimming cost V 1 base and J 1 base, with 10 bases left between them. The CDR3 loop spans 15 amino acids. In germline, CDR1 is MDHEN, CDR2 SYDVKM. CDR3 in amino acids: CASSLYLTQNTEAFF. In nucleotides, the CDR3 is TGTGCCAGCAGTTTATATTTAACACAGAACACTGAAGCTTTCTTT.

This clonotype showed up many times. This chain connects TRBV12-3 or TRBV12-4 to TRBJ2-2, with TRBD1 identical over 8 bases. The CDR3 totals 15 residues. The J segment lost 1 base and the V segment lost 7 bases, leaving 5 bases of the junction unmatched. CDR3 in DNA: TGTGCCAGCAACCGGGACAGGCGGAACACCGGGGAGCTGTTTTTT. The encoded protein is CASNRDRRNTGELFF.

With regard to this clonotype: The CDR3 ends on some other residue instead of the conserved phenylalanine or tryptophan, so this is likely a read error. The chain has TRBV6-2 or TRBV6-3 and TRBJ2-7; perhaps TRBD1 as D (5 bases). Germline CDR1 reads MNHEY; CDR2 reads SVGEGT. The CDR3 runs 15 residues. CDR3 bases: TGTGCCACCAGTTACTCGGGCTGGGGCTCCTACGGGCAGTACTTA. Encoded protein: CATSYSGWGSYGQYL.

The rearrangement uses TRBV12-3 or TRBV12-4 and TRBJ2-2, with D possibly matching TRBD2 (6 bases). The V end lost 6 bases, the J end lost 3 bases, and 17 bases lay between the germline ends. The CDR3 consists of 16 residues. The CDR3 nucleotides read TGTGCCAGCAGGGGCCCGGAGGGGTACTACACCGGGGAGCTGTTTTTT. Protein: CASRGPEGYYTGELFF.

Comment on this clonotype: At one end, the junction sequence differs from germline, possibly due to a read error. V and J are TRBV5-6 and TRBJ2-6; weak D call: TRBD2 (6 bases). Germline CDR1 and CDR2: SGHDT and YYEEEE. CDR3 length equals 18 residues. Here the CDR3 reads CASSLLSAGMGGINILTF. CDR3 DNA sequence: TGTGCCAGCAGCTTGTTGTCGGCGGGAATGGGTGGGATCAACATCCTGACTTTC.

The chain is built from TRBV11-2 and TRBJ2-5, with D unclear. CDR1 is SGHAT and CDR2 is FQNNGV in the germline V gene. The CDR3 is made up of 13 amino acids. The CDR3, as DNA: TGTACCGGCAGCTTATCTAGGTTAGAGACCCAGTACTTC. Protein product: CTGSLSRLETQYF.

Only one count was recorded for this clonotype. The junction shows a germline mismatch at one end, possibly a read error. The CDR3 nucleotides are TGTGCCGGCAGTTACTGCTCCTACAATGAGCAGTTCTTC. Amino acid sequence: CAGSYCSYNEQFF. The genes are TRBV6-5 and TRBJ2-1, with unresolved D. CDR1 and CDR2 from the germline V gene are MNHEY and SVGAGI. The CDR3 runs to 13 residues.

Comment on this clonotype: An end of the junction differs from the germline gene, which may be a read error. The chain is built from TRBV6-5 and TRBJ2-1, with D possibly matching TRBD1 (6 bases). Germline V lookup: CDR1 MNHEY, CDR2 SVGAGI. The CDR3 length is 16 residues. CDR3 amino acids: CTSSYSSRGSYNEQFF. The CDR3 bases are TGTACCAGCAGTTACTCCTCTAGGGGGTCTTACAATGAGCAGTTCTTC.

This clonotype was seen only once. No conserved phenylalanine or tryptophan ends this CDR3, so it is likely a read error. This chain joins TRBV29-1 and TRBJ2-5; 8 nucleotides line up with TRBD1. The germline CDR1 and CDR2 sequences are SQVTM and ANQGSEA. The CDR3 totals 15 residues. V shed 8 bases, J shed 4 bases, and the junction held 15 bases outside the gene matches. As DNA, the CDR3 is TGCAGCATCGGAGGGATGACAGGGGATGCAGAGACCCAGTACTTA. Amino acids: CSIGGMTGDAETQYL.

Remarks on this clonotype: Because it lacks the conserved phenylalanine or tryptophan at the end, this CDR3 is likely a read error. The gene calls are TRBV6-1 and TRBJ1-4; the match to TRBD1 covers 8 bases. Germline-derived CDR1 and CDR2 are MNHNS and SASEGT. The V gene end was trimmed by 2 bases and the J gene end by 6 bases; junction bases not matched to a gene: 8. There are 16 residues in the CDR3. The CDR3 here is CASSETPPGQDEKLFY. The CDR3 DNA follows: TGTGCCAGCAGTGAAACTCCACCGGGACAGGATGAAAAACTGTTTTAT.

On this clonotype: The junction shows a germline mismatch at one end, possibly a read error. The V and J genes are TRBV6-1 and TRBJ2-1; D is unresolved. CDR1 and CDR2 from the germline V gene are MNHNS and SASEGT. The CDR3 totals 14 residues. Written as DNA, the CDR3 is TGTGCCAGCAGTGATGAGGCCCTTAACAATGAACAGTTCTTC. Its protein product is CASSDEALNNEQFF.

The CDR3 bases are TGTGCCAGCAACATAAGTACCTACGAGCAGTACTTC. It translates to CASNISTYEQYF. The chain carries TRBV5-5 and TRBJ2-7; D unclear. The CDR3 sequence is 12 residues long. V was cut by 6 bases and J by 2 bases, with 9 bases left in between. The germline gives CDR1 SGHKS, CDR2 YYEKEE (reference sequence).

Comment on this clonotype: This CDR3 is missing its conserved last phenylalanine or tryptophan, likely due to a read error. This chain uses TRBV6-5 with TRBJ2-3; TRBD1 agrees at 8 bases. Germline CDR1 MNHEY, CDR2 SVGAGI. CDR3 length: 14 amino acids. In DNA, the CDR3 is TGTACCGTCAGAGAGACAGGGGGCACAGATACGCAGTATTCT. Its translation is CTVRETGGTDTQYS.

Concerning this clonotype itself: The junction and the germline gene differ at one end; a read error may be behind it. The genes are TRBV28 and TRBJ1-5; D is unclear. From germline, CDR1 is MDHEN and CDR2 SYDVKM. The CDR3 length is 14 residues. The CDR3 reads CASSLSTRDQPQQF. The CDR3 DNA follows: TGTGCCAGCAGTTTATCTACGAGAGATCAGCCCCAGCAATTT.

On this clonotype: Given a much more abundant clone one base away, this may be a read error. V gene TRBV6-1 combines with J gene TRBJ2-7; D may be TRBD1 or TRBD2 (5 bases each). CDR1 MNHNS and CDR2 SASEGT come from the germline V gene. The CDR3 has 16 residues. In DNA, the CDR3 is TGTGCCAGCAGTGACTTCTCACGGGGCCCCCGTTACGAGGAGTACTTC. As protein: CASSDFSRGPRYEEYF.

Note on this clonotype: The limits of the CDR3 on the DNA are not certain, so only TCRdb's listed CDR3 is given. This chain connects TRBV7-8 to TRBJ1-5. Germline assignment: CDR1 SGHVS and CDR2 FQNEAQ. The CDR3 length equals 15 residues, ends included. The CDR3 loop reads CARSLVGGGNQPQHF.

Details on this clonotype: The junction departs from germline at one end; a sequencing error may be responsible. The chain uses TRBV6-1 and TRBJ2-1, with TRBD2 identical over 16 bases. CDR3 length equals 22 residues. Germline V gene lookup returns CDR1 MNHNS and CDR2 SASEGT. CDR3 loop: CASGEAISGGLAGGPVDNEQFF. The DNA of the CDR3 is TGTGCCAGCGGTGAAGCTATATCAGGGGGACTAGCGGGAGGGCCGGTTGACAATGAACAGTTCTTC.

On this clonotype: One end of the junction fails to match germline, which may point to a read error. The chain joins TRBV6-1 to TRBJ2-5, with 7 bases fitting TRBD1. The CDR3 length is 14 residues. Germline CDR1 MNHNS, CDR2 SASEGT. The CDR3 DNA follows: TGTACCAGCGGACCTACAGGGGATCAAGAGACTCAGTACTTC. This encodes CTSGPTGDQETQYF.